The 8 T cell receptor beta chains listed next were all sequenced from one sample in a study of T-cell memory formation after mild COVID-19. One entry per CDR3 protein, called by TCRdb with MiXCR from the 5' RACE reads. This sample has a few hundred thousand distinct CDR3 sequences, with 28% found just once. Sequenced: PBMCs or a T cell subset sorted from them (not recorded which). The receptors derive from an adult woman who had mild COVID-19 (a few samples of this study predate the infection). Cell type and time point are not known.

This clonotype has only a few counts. CDR3 loop: CASSVSHGVGNEQFF. In nucleotides, the CDR3 is TGTGCCAGCAGCGTAAGCCACGGGGTTGGGAATGAGCAGTTCTTC. The chain links TRBV9 to TRBJ2-1; possible D gene TRBD2, 5 bases. The V gene's germline CDR1 is SGDLS and CDR2 YYNGEE. This CDR3 spans 15 amino acids. The V end lost 1 base, the J end lost 7 bases, and 15 bases lay between the germline ends.

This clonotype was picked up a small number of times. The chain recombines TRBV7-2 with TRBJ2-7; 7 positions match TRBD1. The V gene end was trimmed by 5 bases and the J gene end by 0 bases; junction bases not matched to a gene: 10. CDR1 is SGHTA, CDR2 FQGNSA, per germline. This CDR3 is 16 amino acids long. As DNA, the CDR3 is TGTGCCAGCAGCGAAAGACAGGGCGAGAGCTCCTACGAGCAGTACTTC. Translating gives CASSERQGESSYEQYF.

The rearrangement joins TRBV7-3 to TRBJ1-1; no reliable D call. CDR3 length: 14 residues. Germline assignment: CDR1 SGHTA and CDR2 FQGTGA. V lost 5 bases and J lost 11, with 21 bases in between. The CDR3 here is CASSPGGQSPLAFF. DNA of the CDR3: TGTGCCAGCAGCCCCGGCGGGCAGAGTCCGTTGGCTTTCTTT.

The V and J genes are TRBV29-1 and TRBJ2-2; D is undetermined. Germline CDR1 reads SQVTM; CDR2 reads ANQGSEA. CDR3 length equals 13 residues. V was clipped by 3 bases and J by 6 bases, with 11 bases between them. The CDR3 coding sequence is TGCAGCGTTGATATTTCGGGCTCCGGGGAGCTGTTTTTT. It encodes CSVDISGSGELFF.

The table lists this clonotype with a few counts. CDR3 sequence reads: CASSVGSGSYNEQFF. CDR3 nucleotides: TGTGCCAGCAGCGTCGGCAGTGGCTCCTACAATGAGCAGTTCTTC. The chain couples TRBV5-5 to TRBJ2-1; unclear D gene. The CDR3 is 15 residues long. Germline V gene lookup returns CDR1 SGHKS and CDR2 YYEKEE (reference sequence). V was clipped by 4 bases and J by 0 bases, with 11 bases between them.

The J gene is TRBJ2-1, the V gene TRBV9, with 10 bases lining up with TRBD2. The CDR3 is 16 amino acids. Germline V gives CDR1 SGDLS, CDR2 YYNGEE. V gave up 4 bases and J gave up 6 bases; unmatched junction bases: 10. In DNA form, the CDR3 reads TGTGCCAGCAGCCCTAGCGGGGGATTTCCACTCAATGAGCAGTTCTTC. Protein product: CASSPSGGFPLNEQFF.

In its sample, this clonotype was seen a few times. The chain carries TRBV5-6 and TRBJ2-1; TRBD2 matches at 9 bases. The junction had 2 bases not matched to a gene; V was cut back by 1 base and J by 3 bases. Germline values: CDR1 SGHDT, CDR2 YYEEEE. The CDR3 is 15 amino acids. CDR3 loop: CASSLRAGGYNEQFF. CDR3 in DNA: TGTGCCAGCAGCTTGCGAGCGGGGGGCTACAATGAGCAGTTCTTC.

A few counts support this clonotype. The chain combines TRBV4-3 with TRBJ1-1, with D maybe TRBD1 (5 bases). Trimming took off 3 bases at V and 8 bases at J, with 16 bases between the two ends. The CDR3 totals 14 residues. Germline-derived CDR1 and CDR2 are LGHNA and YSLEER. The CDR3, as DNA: TGCGCCAGCAGCCAGACAGCTTCTATAGGAGAAGCTTTCTTT. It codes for CASSQTASIGEAFF.